This T cell receptor (beta chain) was observed in a study of T cells in Graves' hyperthyroidism and ophthalmopathy. TCR beta CDR3 regions were amplified from RNA. A first-round RT-PCR of the TCR CDR3 used the HTBI primer set. Each CDR3 protein is one row after TCRdb ran MiXCR on the multiplex PCR reads. The sample carries a few hundred thousand distinct CDR3 sequences, about 21% recorded once. This clonotype was counted at least ten times. From germline, CDR1 is MNHNS and CDR2 SASEGT. This CDR3 has 13 amino acids. V lost 2 bases to trimming and J lost 7 bases, with 9 bases between them. Stable Graves' hyperthyroidism meant no ophthalmopathy progression within 18 months. Patients aged 18 to 65 had newly diagnosed hyperthyroidism lasting under 2 months.

The sequencing input was blood. The receptor's source is a woman aged 50 to 60 with Graves' hyperthyroidism. The rearrangement links TRBV6-1 to TRBJ1-5, with D tentatively TRBD1 (5 bases). The CDR3 DNA reads as TGTGCCAGCAGTGAACCCAGGGTCCAGCCCCAGCATTTT. This encodes CASSEPRVQPQHF.